One sample yielded the 13 T cell receptor beta chains listed below, sequenced in a study of T cells after posttransplantation cyclophosphamide. Data came from immunoSEQ multiplex PCR; TCRdb stores just in-frame clones and leaves some out. The table includes about 9,700 clones, roughly 98% detected once. Cells defined as naive were viable CD3+CD4+ or CD3+CD8+ and CCR7+CD45RA+CD45RO-CD95-CD27+CD28+. Source material: naive CD4+ T cells sorted from PBMCs. The receptors originated from a woman aged 55-70 years in good health, CMV-negative, and a related stem cell transplant donor.

CDR3 residues: CASSLNRVGTEAFF. The CDR3 coding sequence is TGTGCCAGCAGCTTAAACAGGGTCGGGACTGAAGCTTTCTTT. V and J are TRBV11-2 and TRBJ1-1; D is perhaps TRBD1 (6 bases). Germline CDR1 reads SGHAT; CDR2 reads FQNNGV. V dropped 2 bases and J dropped 5 bases, with 12 bases sitting between them. This CDR3 spans 14 amino acids.

The rearrangement joins TRBV5-6 to TRBJ1-6; D is possibly TRBD1 (5 bases). CDR3 length equals 14 residues. The V end was cut by 0 bases, the J end by 4 bases, with 5 bases between. The germline gives CDR1 SGHDT, CDR2 YYEEEE. The DNA of the CDR3 is TGTGCCAGCAGCTTGGCAGGGTATAATTCACCCCTCCACTTT. As protein: CASSLAGYNSPLHF. The full variable domain, completed using reference TRBV5-6 and TRBJ1-6, is DAGVTQSPTHLIKTRGQQVTLRCSPKSGHDTVSWYQQALGQGPQFIFQYYEEEERQRGNFPDRFSGHQFPNYSSELNVNALLLGDSALYLCASSLAGYNSPLHFGNGTRLTVT.

The CDR3 reads CASSYSRQWKTQYF. As DNA, the CDR3 is TGTGCCAGCAGTTACTCGAGGCAGTGGAAGACCCAGTACTTC. The J gene is TRBJ2-5, the V gene TRBV6-6; D remains ambiguous. CDR3 length equals 14 residues. V was pared by 0 bases and J by 6 bases, with 11 bases between. Germline loops: CDR1 MNHNY, CDR2 SVGAGI (reference sequence).

The CDR3: CASSLIPSGGPDTQYF. CDR3 bases: TGTGCCAGCAGCTTAATTCCTAGCGGGGGTCCAGATACGCAGTATTTT. The rearrangement joins TRBV7-3 to TRBJ2-3; 10 bases are a match to TRBD2. This CDR3 contains 16 residues. Trimming at V came to 1 base and at J to 4 bases, leaving 5 bases not matched to a gene. Germline CDR1 and CDR2: SGHTA and FQGTGA. The full variable domain, in which reference TRBV7-3 and TRBJ2-3 provide the parts outside the CDR3, is GAGVSQTPSNKVTEKGKYVELRCDPISGHTALYWYRQSLGQGPEFLIYFQGTGAADDSGLPNDRFFAVRPEGSVSTLKIQRTERGDSAVYLCASSLIPSGGPDTQYFGPGTRLTVL.

This rearrangement joins TRBV19 to TRBJ2-5, with 7 bases that match TRBD1. CDR1 and CDR2 (germline): LNHDA, SQIVND (reference sequence). The CDR3 has 13 residues. With V trimmed by 3 bases and J by 5 bases, 3 bases remained unmatched. DNA for the CDR3: TGTGCCAGTAGTATGCAGGGACAGGAGACCCAGTACTTC. Translation: CASSMQGQETQYF.

The chain recombines TRBV19 with TRBJ2-3; 10 nucleotides match TRBD1. Trimming cost V 4 bases and J 6 bases; bases outside gene matches: 7. CDR3 length: 15 residues. CDR1 is LNHDA and CDR2 is SQIVND in the germline V gene (reference sequence). For the CDR3, the DNA is TGTGCCAGTAGTACGGGACAGGGGCTTATGGATACGCAGTATTTT. Translation: CASSTGQGLMDTQYF.

This chain connects TRBV10-2 to TRBJ2-5; TRBD2 matches 9 bases. Germline V gene sequence: CDR1 WSHSY, CDR2 SAAADI. There are 16 residues in the CDR3. Germline trimming cut 4 bases from V and 4 bases from J; bases unmatched to any gene: 10. The CDR3 sequence is CASSGRAGGPGETQYF. The CDR3, as DNA: TGCGCCAGCAGTGGGCGCGCGGGGGGGCCGGGAGAGACCCAGTACTTC.

The DNA of the CDR3 is TGTGCCAGCAGCTTCGGACAGCGGGGAGATACGCAGTATTTT. Translating gives CASSFGQRGDTQYF. The chain joins TRBV5-4 to TRBJ2-3, with TRBD2 as a possible D gene (7 bases). The germline V and J ends were trimmed by 2 bases and 5 bases, with 12 bases remaining between them. The CDR3 is made up of 14 amino acids. The germline gives CDR1 SGHNT, CDR2 YYREEE (reference sequence).

In regard to this clone: One end of the junction does not line up with germline, which may come from a read error. At the DNA level, this CDR3 is encoded by other sequences in the same sample as well. The chain carries TRBV6-5 and TRBJ1-6; D gene ambiguous. The CDR3 loop spans 14 amino acids. Per the germline V gene, CDR1 is MNHEY and CDR2 is SVGAGI. This CDR3 reads CASTPGLYNSPLHF. DNA of the CDR3: TGTGCCAGCACCCCGGGTCTCTATAATTCCCCCCTCCACTTT.

A single count supports this clone. Other nucleotide sequences in the sample specify the same CDR3. This chain connects TRBV19 to TRBJ2-7; TRBD1 matches 12 bases. Germline V gene lookup returns CDR1 LNHDA and CDR2 SQIVND (reference sequence). CDR3 size: 14 residues. The V and J ends lost 5 bases and 4 bases, in that order; junction bases with no gene match: 3. CDR3: CASSGTGGAYEQYF. Here the CDR3 DNA reads TGTGCCAGTAGTGGGACAGGGGGCGCGTACGAGCAGTACTTC.

This chain uses TRBV6-6 with TRBJ1-6, with TRBD1 as a possible D gene (6 bases). Germline values: CDR1 MNHNY, CDR2 SVGAGI (reference sequence). The germline V and J ends were trimmed by 7 bases and 5 bases, with 12 bases remaining between them. CDR3 length equals 14 residues. This CDR3 is CASKGRGNNSPLHF. The CDR3 region has the DNA TGTGCCAGCAAGGGCAGGGGTAATAATTCACCCCTCCACTTT.

The DNA for the CDR3 is TGTGCCAGCAGTTCCCCTCGGACAGCTTCAGATACGCAGTATTTT. This translates into CASSSPRTASDTQYF. V usage is TRBV6-5 and J usage is TRBJ2-3; D perhaps matches TRBD1 (6 bases). The CDR3 has 15 residues. V was pared by 4 bases and J by 4 bases, with 15 bases between. Looked up from germline, CDR1 is MNHEY and CDR2 is SVGAGI.

The chain couples TRBV6-1 to TRBJ1-5; tentatively, D is TRBD1 (6 bases). The V gene lost 5 bases and the J gene lost 4 bases, with 15 bases spanning the gap. The CDR3 has 15 amino acids. Germline values: CDR1 MNHNS, CDR2 SASEGT. The chain's CDR3 is CASSLRQVGNQPQHF. The CDR3 nucleotides read TGTGCCAGCAGTCTCAGACAGGTAGGTAATCAGCCCCAGCATTTT.